The T cell receptor (beta chain) described here comes from a study of shared clonotypes between healthy human individuals. Background on the study: Sampling drew on donors who were a couple of women and a few men aged 18 to 49.

The germline V gene has CDR1 MNHNS and CDR2 SASEGT. The ends were cut back, 6 bases at V and 0 bases at J, with 10 bases in the middle. The CDR3 is 14 amino acids. Free of recent acute infections or vaccinations, the donors were healthy HIV-negative adults. Each PCR replicate run on unsorted PBMC took in about 300 ng DNA, tens of thousands of T cell genomes. Using immunoSEQ multiplex PCR, the repertoire was profiled, and TCRdb retains in-frame clones only, with some absent. Among some 530,000 clones listed, 78% were seen once. The TCR sequence derives from a woman between 40 and 55 years old in good health. Some clones in this sample may be carry-over from other donors' samples. The V gene is TRBV6-1, the J gene TRBJ2-3, with D perhaps TRBD2 (6 bases). Sequenced sample: PBMCs. The CDR3 DNA sequence: TGTGCCAGCAGCGGCGGGGATAGCACAGATACGCAGTATTTT. This codes for CASSGGDSTDTQYF.